Shown below are 10 T cell receptor beta chains from a single sample sequenced in a study of shared T cell receptors in the human thymus (dated by TCRdb to the early 2020s). Receptor libraries were prepared by the immunoSEQ multiplex PCR assay. This immuneACCESS table, as held by TCRdb, lists in-frame sequences with V and J called but not all clones. Of the missing ones, under half trace to an unresolved V gene in checked studies; the others have no known cause. The sample table records some 640,000 clones; more than 70% of these occur just once. The leading ten clones occupy just under 0.0095% of the sample. The sample also formed part of further work on human thymus T cells.

The sample was thymocytes. All receptors derive from a boy in the first two years of life with a congenital heart defect. Donor details come from another sample of the same person, matched by shared clones.

The chain links TRBV25-1 to TRBJ2-3; 7 bases are shared with TRBD1. Germline V lookup: CDR1 MGHDK, CDR2 SYGVNS. The CDR3 is 15 residues long. V lost 6 bases to trimming and J lost 2 bases; unmatched junction nucleotides: 8. As DNA, the CDR3 is TGTGCCAGCAGAGGGGGCCCTGGGCCCACAGATACGCAGTATTTT. Translated: CASRGGPGPTDTQYF.

The J gene is TRBJ2-1, the V gene TRBV13; 10 positions match TRBD1. Trimming cost V 5 bases and J 9 bases; bases outside gene matches: 7. Germline CDR1 PRHDT, CDR2 FYEKMQ (reference sequence). The CDR3 length is 14 residues. Here the CDR3 reads CASSHGQGVVEQFF. The CDR3 DNA follows: TGTGCCAGCAGCCACGGACAGGGGGTGGTTGAGCAGTTCTTC.

The chain carries TRBV5-5 and TRBJ1-2; 7 bases are shared with TRBD1. V lost 4 bases and J lost 4; bases outside the gene matches: 22. The germline V gene has CDR1 SGHKS and CDR2 YYEKEE (reference sequence). The CDR3 covers 19 residues. The CDR3 region has the DNA TGTGCCAGCAGCACCCGACAGGGTTCACCCCAGCCGAGTTTCTATGGCTACACCTTC. It codes for CASSTRQGSPQPSFYGYTF.

This CDR3 reads CASSQGTKPSQPQHF. The CDR3 nucleotides are TGCGCCAGCAGCCAAGGGACTAAACCCAGTCAGCCCCAGCATTTT. The chain joins TRBV4-3 to TRBJ1-5; D remains unclear. The CDR3 runs to 15 residues. Germline-derived CDR1 and CDR2 are LGHNA and YSLEER. V was clipped by 1 base and J by 6 bases, with 13 bases between them.

The rearrangement joins TRBV11-2 to TRBJ2-1; TRBD2 agrees at 9 bases. Per the germline V gene, CDR1 is SGHAT and CDR2 is FQNNGV. This CDR3 has 15 amino acids. The junction had 6 bases not matched to a gene; V was cut back by 2 bases and J by 7 bases. The CDR3: CASSLYGLATNEQFF. The DNA of the CDR3 is TGTGCCAGCAGCTTATATGGACTAGCGACAAATGAGCAGTTCTTC. Full variable domain (rest looked up from reference TRBV11-2 and TRBJ2-1): EAGVAQSPRYKIIEKRQSVAFWCNPISGHATLYWYQQILGQGPKLLIQFQNNGVVDDSQLPKDRFSAERLKGVDSTLKIQPAKLEDSAVYLCASSLYGLATNEQFFGPGTRLTVL.

This rearrangement joins TRBV4-3 to TRBJ2-7, with 7 positions matching TRBD1. Per the germline V gene, CDR1 is LGHNA and CDR2 is YSLEER. V gave up 2 bases and J gave up 1 base; unmatched junction bases: 8. The CDR3 length is 16 residues. The DNA of the CDR3 is TGCGCCAGCAGCCAACATACAGGGGTTTGGTCCTACGAGCAGTACTTC. This translates into CASSQHTGVWSYEQYF.

The chain has TRBV14 and TRBJ2-3; D unclear. The CDR3 is 13 residues long. Trimming cost V 4 bases and J 2 bases, with 7 bases left between them. Looked up from germline, CDR1 is SGHDN and CDR2 is FVKESK. CDR3 in DNA: TGTGCCAGCAGCCGGAGTTACACAGATACGCAGTATTTT. This gives the protein CASSRSYTDTQYF.

Details on this clone: It is unclear where the CDR3 begins or ends on the DNA, so no DNA is shown, and the CDR3 is as TCRdb lists it. The rearrangement joins TRBV7-8 to TRBJ2-7; the listed D gene, TRBD2, was not tested against the DNA. The CDR3 has 13 amino acids, counting both end residues. Germline CDR1 SGHVS, CDR2 FQNEAQ. This chain's CDR3 is CASSFGTGTSVVF.

The chain employs TRBV7-2 and TRBJ2-5; 7 positions match TRBD1. The CDR3 is 12 amino acids. Trimming at V came to 4 bases and at J to 4 bases, leaving 0 bases not matched to a gene. Looked up from germline, CDR1 is SGHTA and CDR2 is FQGNSA. CDR3 in amino acids: CASSYRGETQYF. CDR3 in DNA: TGTGCCAGCAGCTACAGGGGAGAGACCCAGTACTTC.

The chain links TRBV28 to TRBJ1-5, with D hard to call. Germline loops: CDR1 MDHEN, CDR2 SYDVKM. The ends were cut back, 4 bases at V and 9 bases at J, with 22 bases in the middle. CDR3 length: 16 amino acids. In DNA, the CDR3 is TGTGCCAGCAGTTCCCGCGCCTCAGGCCCGGTAGGGCCCCAGCATTTT. It specifies CASSSRASGPVGPQHF.